This T cell receptor beta chain was profiled in a study of shared clonotypes between healthy human individuals. Looking at the study overall: The donor group consisted of two women and a few men, aged 18 to 49. Each donor had three CD4 naive, three CD4 memory, two CD8 naive and one CD8 memory plate.

Measured with immunoSEQ multiplex PCR; TCRdb has only the in-frame clones, and not every one. The sample gives 2 million or so clones, about 95% of which show up once; 0.13% is in the top ten. The investigators split CD4+ cells into a CD45RA+ naive subset and a CD45RA-negative memory subset. Germline V gene lookup returns CDR1 LGHNA and CDR2 YSLEER. Trimming shortened V by 0 bases and J by 5 bases, and 17 bases separated the two germline ends. This CDR3 spans 16 amino acids. This clonotype was obtained from a man between 18 and 35 years old in good health. Sequenced input: naive CD4+ T cells sorted from blood. Noted subset: CD45RA+ positively selected. The chain employs TRBV4-3 and TRBJ2-7; the D call may be TRBD1 or TRBD2 (5 bases each). CDR3 sequence (DNA): TGCGCCAGCAGCCAAGAGTGGGAGAGGGGTGGGCACGAGCAGTACTTC. As protein: CASSQEWERGGHEQYF.